These T cell receptor beta chains were read from a single sample in a study of response to subunit inactivated influenza vaccine. MiXCR was run by TCRdb on the RT-PCR reads, yielding one entry per CDR3 protein. The table includes 550,000 to 800,000 distinct CDR3 sequences, roughly 13% detected once. The starting material was PBMCs from blood, obtained 14 to 15 days before vaccination. The receptors shown here come from a man aged 50-60 years who received an inactivated influenza vaccine. Both conserved end residues are part of each CDR3. A D gene is named only where the DNA matches it firmly. For some rows the clone size is stated as once, few or many, or as a class when expanded; others skip it.

>-|TRBD2|TRBV5-1|TRBJ2-1|16
CASSSGTSGGRDEQFF
TGCGCCAGCAGCTCCGGAACTAGCGGGGGGCGGGATGAGCAGTTCTTC
>-|-|TRBV28|TRBJ1-1|13
CASSLIRRGTAFF
TGTGCCAGCAGTTTGATTCGGAGGGGCACAGCTTTCTTT
>many|-|TRBV2|TRBJ2-4|16
CASSEVGVANKNIQYF
TGTGCCAGCAGTGAGGTTGGGGTAGCCAACAAAAACATTCAGTACTTC
>-|-|TRBV7-9|TRBJ1-4|15
CASSPQMGRSEKLFF
TGTGCCAGCAGCCCTCAGATGGGAAGGAGTGAAAAACTGTTTTTT
>few|-|TRBV6-1|TRBJ2-7|15
CASSGGRASTYEQYF
TGTGCCAGCAGCGGCGGCAGGGCGTCCACCTACGAGCAGTACTTC
>few|-|TRBV3-1|TRBJ1-3|16
CASSDQLPYSGNTIYF
TGTGCCAGCAGCGACCAATTGCCCTACTCTGGAAACACCATATATTTT
>-|-|TRBV6-5|TRBJ1-1|14
CASSYSGSGQEAFF
TGTGCCAGCAGTTACTCGGGATCGGGGCAGGAAGCTTTCTTT
>once|-|TRBV28|TRBJ2-2|13
CARGTGVPGELFF
TGTGCCAGGGGCACTGGGGTACCCGGGGAGCTGTTTTTT
>few|-|TRBV4-3|TRBJ2-2|15
CASSQDWRDTGELFF
TGCGCCAGCAGCCAAGATTGGAGAGACACCGGGGAGCTGTTTTTT
>-|TRBD2|TRBV5-1|TRBJ2-3|16
CASSLAARGDTDTQYF
TGCGCCAGCAGCTTGGCGGCGCGGGGGGATACAGATACGCAGTATTTT
>-|TRBD1|TRBV5-4|TRBJ2-7|15
CASSKKDRVSYEQYF
TGTGCCAGCAGTAAAAAGGACAGGGTCTCCTACGAGCAGTACTTC
>-|-|TRBV7-2|TRBJ1-2|14
CASSRGPGAGGYTF
TGTGCCAGCAGCCGGGGTCCGGGAGCTGGGGGCTACACCTTC
>-|TRBD2|TRBV7-9|TRBJ2-1|15
CASRWTSGRDNEQFF
TGTGCCAGCAGATGGACTAGCGGGAGGGACAATGAGCAGTTCTTC
>few|-|TRBV12-3/TRBV12-4|TRBJ1-5|15
CASRTGSYSNQPQHF
TGTGCCAGCAGAACAGGGAGCTATAGCAATCAGCCCCAGCATTTT
>many|TRBD2|TRBV12-3/TRBV12-4|TRBJ2-1|16
CASSLFRGLADNEQFF
TGTGCCAGCAGTTTATTTCGGGGTCTAGCGGACAATGAGCAGTTCTTC
>many|TRBD1|TRBV4-2|TRBJ1-1|15
CASSQGTGGEAEAFF
TGTGCCAGCAGCCAGGGGACAGGGGGGGAGGCTGAAGCTTTCTTT
>few|TRBD2|TRBV14|TRBJ2-2|16
CASSPPGTSGSGELFF
TGTGCCAGCAGCCCCCCCGGGACTAGCGGGAGCGGGGAGCTGTTTTTT
>-|-|TRBV28|TRBJ2-1|17
CASSFGNFLREVYEQFF
TGTGCCAGCAGTTTTGGAAACTTCCTCCGAGAGGTATATGAGCAGTTCTTC
>-|-|TRBV6-2/TRBV6-3|TRBJ2-1|14
CASSYVGRYNEQFF
TGTGCCAGCAGTTATGTGGGACGCTACAATGAGCAGTTCTTC
>-|-|TRBV7-8|TRBJ2-2|16
CASSLGPGKNTGELFF
TGTGCCAGCAGCTTAGGCCCAGGGAAGAACACCGGGGAGCTGTTTTTT
>-|-|TRBV5-4|TRBJ2-3|14
CASSQRTDSDTQYF
TGTGCCAGCAGCCAGAGGACAGACTCAGATACGCAGTATTTT
>many|-|TRBV12-3/TRBV12-4|TRBJ1-3|10
CASSFNTIYF
TGTGCCAGCAGTTTTAACACCATATATTTT
>few|-|TRBV18|TRBJ2-1|14
CASSPSTVNNEQFF
TGTGCCAGCTCACCCTCGACAGTAAACAATGAGCAGTTCTTC
>-|TRBD1|TRBV7-9|TRBJ2-4|17
CASSSWTGTPAKNIQYF
TGTGCCAGCAGCTCCTGGACAGGAACCCCAGCCAAAAACATTCAGTACTTC
>many|TRBD1|TRBV27|TRBJ1-6|14
CASTRQGAAYPLHF
TGTGCCAGCACCCGACAGGGGGCAGCTTATCCCCTCCACTTT
>-|TRBD1|TRBV25-1|TRBJ2-5|19
CASSEFGGPAGQGKETQYF
TGTGCCAGCAGTGAATTTGGGGGGCCAGCAGGACAGGGGAAAGAGACCCAGTACTTC
>few|-|TRBV4-2|TRBJ2-3|14
CASSQISGTDTQYF
TGTGCCAGCAGCCAAATATCAGGGACAGATACGCAGTATTTT
>few|-|TRBV20-1|TRBJ2-3|13
CSASRGRADTQYF
TGCAGTGCTAGCAGGGGGAGGGCAGATACGCAGTATTTT
>-|-|TRBV20-1|TRBJ2-4|14
CSARAGLAKNIQYF
TGCAGTGCTAGGGCGGGGCTAGCCAAAAACATTCAGTACTTC
>few|TRBD2|TRBV4-2|TRBJ2-5|15
CASSLGTSGRETQYF
TGTGCCAGCAGCCTTGGGACTAGCGGGAGAGAGACCCAGTACTTC